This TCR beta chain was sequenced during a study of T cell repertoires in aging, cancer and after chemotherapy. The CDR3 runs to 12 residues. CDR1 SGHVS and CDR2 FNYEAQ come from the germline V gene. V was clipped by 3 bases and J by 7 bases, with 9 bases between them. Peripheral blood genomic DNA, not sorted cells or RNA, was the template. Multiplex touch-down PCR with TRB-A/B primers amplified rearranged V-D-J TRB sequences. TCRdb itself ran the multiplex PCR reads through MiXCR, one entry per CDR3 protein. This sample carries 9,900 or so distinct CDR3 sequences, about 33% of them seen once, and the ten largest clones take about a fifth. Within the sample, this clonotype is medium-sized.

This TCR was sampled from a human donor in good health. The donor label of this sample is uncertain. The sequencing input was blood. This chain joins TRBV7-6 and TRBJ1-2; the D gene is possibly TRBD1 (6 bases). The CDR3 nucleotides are TGTGCCAGCAGCTTCACAGGGTCTGGCTACACCTTC. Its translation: CASSFTGSGYTF.